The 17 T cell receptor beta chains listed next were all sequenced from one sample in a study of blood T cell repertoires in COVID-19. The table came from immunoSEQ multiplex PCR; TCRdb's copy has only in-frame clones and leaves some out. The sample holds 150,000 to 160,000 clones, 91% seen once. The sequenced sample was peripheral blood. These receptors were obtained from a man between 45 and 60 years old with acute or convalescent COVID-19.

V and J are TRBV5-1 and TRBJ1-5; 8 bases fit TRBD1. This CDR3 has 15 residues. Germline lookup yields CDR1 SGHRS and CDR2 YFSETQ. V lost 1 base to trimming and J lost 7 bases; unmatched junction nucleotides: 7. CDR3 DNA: TGCGCCAGCAGCTTGTCAGGGGGCCAGGAGCAGCCCCAGCATTTT. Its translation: CASSLSGGQEQPQHF.

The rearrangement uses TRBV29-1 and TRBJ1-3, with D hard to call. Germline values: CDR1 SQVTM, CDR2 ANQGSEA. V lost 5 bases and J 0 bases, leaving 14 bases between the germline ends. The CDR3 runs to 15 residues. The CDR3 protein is CSVWFGGNSGNTIYF. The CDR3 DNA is TGCAGCGTTTGGTTCGGCGGGAACTCTGGAAACACCATATATTTT. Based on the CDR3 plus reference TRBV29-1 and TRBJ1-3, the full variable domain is SAVISQKPSRDICQRGTSLTIQCQVDSQVTMMFWYRQQPGQSLTLIATANQGSEATYESGFVIDKFPISRPNLTFSTLTVSNMSPEDSSIYLCSVWFGGNSGNTIYFGEGSWLTVV.

CDR3 DNA sequence: TGTGCCAGTAACCAGGACAGCTCGAGCTCCTATAATTCACCCCTCCACTTT. Protein sequence: CASNQDSSSSYNSPLHF. This chain links TRBV19 with TRBJ1-6; weak D call: TRBD1 (6 bases). This CDR3 has 17 residues. V lost 7 bases and J 0 bases, leaving 16 bases between the germline ends. Germline lookup yields CDR1 LNHDA and CDR2 SQIVND (reference sequence).

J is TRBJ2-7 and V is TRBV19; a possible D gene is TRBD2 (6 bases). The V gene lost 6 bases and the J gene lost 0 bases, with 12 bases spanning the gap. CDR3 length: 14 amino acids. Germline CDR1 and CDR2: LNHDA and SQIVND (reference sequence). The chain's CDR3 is CASSLSGFSYEQYF. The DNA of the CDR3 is TGTGCCAGTAGCCTTAGCGGTTTCTCCTACGAGCAGTACTTC.

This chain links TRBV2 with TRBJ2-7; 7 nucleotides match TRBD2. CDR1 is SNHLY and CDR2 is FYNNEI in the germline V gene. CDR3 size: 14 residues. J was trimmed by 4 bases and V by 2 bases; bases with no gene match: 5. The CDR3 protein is CASSEWGGSYEQYV. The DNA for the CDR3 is TGTGCCAGCAGTGAATGGGGGGGGTCTTACGAGCAGTACGTC.

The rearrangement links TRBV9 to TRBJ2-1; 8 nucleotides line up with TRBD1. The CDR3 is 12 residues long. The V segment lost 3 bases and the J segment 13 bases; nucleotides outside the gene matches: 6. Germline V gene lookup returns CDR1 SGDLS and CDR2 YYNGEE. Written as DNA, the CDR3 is TGTGCCAGCAGCGCGCGGGACAGGACTCAGTTCTTC. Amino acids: CASSARDRTQFF. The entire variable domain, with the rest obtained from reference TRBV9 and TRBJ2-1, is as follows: DSGVTQTPKHLITATGQRVTLRCSPRSGDLSVYWYQQSLDQGLQFLIQYYNGEERAKGNILERFSAQQFPDLHSELNLSSLELGDSALYFCASSARDRTQFFGPGTRLTVL.

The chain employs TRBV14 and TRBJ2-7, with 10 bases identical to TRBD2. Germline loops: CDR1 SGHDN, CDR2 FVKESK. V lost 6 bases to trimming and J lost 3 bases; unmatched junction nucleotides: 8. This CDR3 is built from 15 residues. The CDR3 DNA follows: TGTGCCAGCAGACTGACCGGGACTAGCGTCTACGAGCAGTACTTC. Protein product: CASRLTGTSVYEQYF. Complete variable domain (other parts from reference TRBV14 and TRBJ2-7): EAGVTQFPSHSVIEKGQTVTLRCDPISGHDNLYWYRRVMGKEIKFLLHFVKESKQDESGMPNNRFLAERTGGTYSTLKVQPAELEDSGVYFCASRLTGTSVYEQYFGPGTRLTVT.

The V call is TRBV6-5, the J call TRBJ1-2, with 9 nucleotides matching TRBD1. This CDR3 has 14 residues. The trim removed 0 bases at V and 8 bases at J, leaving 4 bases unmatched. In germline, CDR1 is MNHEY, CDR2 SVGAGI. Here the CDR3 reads CASSYSTGGVGYTF. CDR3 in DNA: TGTGCCAGCAGTTACTCGACAGGGGGAGTGGGCTACACCTTC.

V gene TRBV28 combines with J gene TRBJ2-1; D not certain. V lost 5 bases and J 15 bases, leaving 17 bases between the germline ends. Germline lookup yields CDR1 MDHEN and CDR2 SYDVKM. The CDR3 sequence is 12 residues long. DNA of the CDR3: TGTGCCAGCAGTACTAACGTCACCCCAGCGTTCTTC. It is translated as CASSTNVTPAFF.

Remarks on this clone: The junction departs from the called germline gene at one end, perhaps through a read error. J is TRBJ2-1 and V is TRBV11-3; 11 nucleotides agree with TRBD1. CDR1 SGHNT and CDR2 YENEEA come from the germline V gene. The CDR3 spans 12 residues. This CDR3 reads CASSTRTGGLVF. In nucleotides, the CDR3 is TGTGCCAGCAGCACCCGGACAGGGGGCTTGGTCTTC.

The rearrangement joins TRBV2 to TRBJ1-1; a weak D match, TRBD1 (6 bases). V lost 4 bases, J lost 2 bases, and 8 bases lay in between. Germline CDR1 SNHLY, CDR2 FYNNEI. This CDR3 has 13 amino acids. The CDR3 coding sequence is TGTGCCAGCAGTGGACAGGTAAACACTGAAGCTTTCTTT. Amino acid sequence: CASSGQVNTEAFF.

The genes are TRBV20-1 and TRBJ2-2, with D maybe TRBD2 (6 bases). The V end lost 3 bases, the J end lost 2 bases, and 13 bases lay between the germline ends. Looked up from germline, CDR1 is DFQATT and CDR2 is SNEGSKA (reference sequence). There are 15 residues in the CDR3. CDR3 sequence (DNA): TGCAGTGCTAGTGCCGGGACTCCTAACACCGGGGAGCTGTTTTTT. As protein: CSASAGTPNTGELFF.

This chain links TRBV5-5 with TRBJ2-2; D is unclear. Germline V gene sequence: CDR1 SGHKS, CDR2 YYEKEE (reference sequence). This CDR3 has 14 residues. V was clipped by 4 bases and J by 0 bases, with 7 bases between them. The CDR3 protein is CASSPTTNTGELFF. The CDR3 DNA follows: TGTGCCAGCAGCCCGACAACGAACACCGGGGAGCTGTTTTTT.

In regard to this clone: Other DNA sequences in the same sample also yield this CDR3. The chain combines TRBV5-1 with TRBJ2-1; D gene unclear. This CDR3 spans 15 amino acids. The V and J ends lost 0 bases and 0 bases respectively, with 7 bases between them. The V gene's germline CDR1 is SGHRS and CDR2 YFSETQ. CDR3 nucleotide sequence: TGCGCCAGCAGCTTGGACAGTTCCTCCTACAATGAGCAGTTCTTC. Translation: CASSLDSSSYNEQFF.

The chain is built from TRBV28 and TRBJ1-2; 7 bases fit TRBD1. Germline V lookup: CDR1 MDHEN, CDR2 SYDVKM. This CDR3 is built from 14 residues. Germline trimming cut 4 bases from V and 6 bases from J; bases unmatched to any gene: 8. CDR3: CASSWQTGIDGYTF. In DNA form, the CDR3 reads TGTGCCAGCAGTTGGCAGACAGGGATCGATGGCTACACCTTC.

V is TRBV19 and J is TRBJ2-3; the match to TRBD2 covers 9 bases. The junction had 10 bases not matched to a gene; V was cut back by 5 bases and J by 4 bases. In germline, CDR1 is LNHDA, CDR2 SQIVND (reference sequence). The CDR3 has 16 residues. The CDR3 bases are TGTGCCAGTAGTCGGCTAGCGGGAACGTCCCCAGATACGCAGTATTTT. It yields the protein CASSRLAGTSPDTQYF.

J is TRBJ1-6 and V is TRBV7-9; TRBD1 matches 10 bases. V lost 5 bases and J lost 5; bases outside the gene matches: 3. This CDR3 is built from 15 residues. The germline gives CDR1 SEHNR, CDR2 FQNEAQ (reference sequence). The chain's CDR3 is CASSQTGGHNSPLHF. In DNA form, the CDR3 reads TGTGCCAGCAGCCAGACAGGGGGCCATAATTCACCCCTCCACTTT.